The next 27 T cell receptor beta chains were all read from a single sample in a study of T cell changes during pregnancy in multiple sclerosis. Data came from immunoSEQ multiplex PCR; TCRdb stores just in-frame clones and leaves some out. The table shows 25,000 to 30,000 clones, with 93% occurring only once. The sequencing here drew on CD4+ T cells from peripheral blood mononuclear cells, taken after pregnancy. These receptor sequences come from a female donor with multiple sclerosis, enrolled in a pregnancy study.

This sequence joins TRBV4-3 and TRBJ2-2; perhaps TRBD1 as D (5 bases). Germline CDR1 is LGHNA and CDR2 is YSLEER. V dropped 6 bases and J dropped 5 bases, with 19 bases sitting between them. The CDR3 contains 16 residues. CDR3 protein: CASSPPGRVGTGELFF. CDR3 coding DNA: TGCGCCAGCAGTCCCCCGGGCAGGGTCGGTACCGGGGAGCTGTTTTTT.

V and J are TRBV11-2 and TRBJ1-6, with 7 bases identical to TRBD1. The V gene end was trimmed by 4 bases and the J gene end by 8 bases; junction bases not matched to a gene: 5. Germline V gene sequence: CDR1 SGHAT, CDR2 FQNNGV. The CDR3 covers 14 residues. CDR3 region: CASSYRGRDSPLHF. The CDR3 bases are TGTGCCAGCAGCTACAGGGGTCGGGATTCACCCCTCCACTTT.

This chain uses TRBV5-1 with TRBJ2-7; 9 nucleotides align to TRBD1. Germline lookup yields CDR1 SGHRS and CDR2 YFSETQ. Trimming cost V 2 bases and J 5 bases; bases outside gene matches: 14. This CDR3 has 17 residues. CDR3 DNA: TGCGCCAGCAGCTTACGAATCTCCGGGACAGGGAATGACGAGCAGTACTTC. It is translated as CASSLRISGTGNDEQYF. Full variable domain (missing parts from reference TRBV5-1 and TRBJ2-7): KAGVTQTPRYLIKTRGQQVTLSCSPISGHRSVSWYQQTPGQGLQFLFEYFSETQRNKGNFPGRFSGRQFSNSRSEMNVSTLELGDSALYLCASSLRISGTGNDEQYFGPGTRLTVT.

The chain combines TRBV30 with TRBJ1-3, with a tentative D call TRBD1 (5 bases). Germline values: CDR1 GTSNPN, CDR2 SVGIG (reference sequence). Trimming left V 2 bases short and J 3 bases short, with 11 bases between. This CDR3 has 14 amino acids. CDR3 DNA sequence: TGTGCCTGGAGTTATCAGGGCTTTGGAAACACCATATATTTT. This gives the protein CAWSYQGFGNTIYF.

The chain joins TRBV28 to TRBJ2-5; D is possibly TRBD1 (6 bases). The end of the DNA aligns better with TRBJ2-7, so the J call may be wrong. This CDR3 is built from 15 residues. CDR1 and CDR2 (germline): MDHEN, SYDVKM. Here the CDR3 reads CASSLHDRPPYEQYF. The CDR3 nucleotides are TGTGCCAGCAGTTTACACGACAGGCCCCCCTACGAGCAGTACTTC.

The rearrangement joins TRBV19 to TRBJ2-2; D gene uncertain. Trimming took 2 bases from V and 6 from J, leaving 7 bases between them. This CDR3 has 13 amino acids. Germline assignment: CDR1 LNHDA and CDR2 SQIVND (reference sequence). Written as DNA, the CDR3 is TGTGCCAGTAGTATACAGGTTGCCGGGGAGCTGTTTTTT. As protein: CASSIQVAGELFF.

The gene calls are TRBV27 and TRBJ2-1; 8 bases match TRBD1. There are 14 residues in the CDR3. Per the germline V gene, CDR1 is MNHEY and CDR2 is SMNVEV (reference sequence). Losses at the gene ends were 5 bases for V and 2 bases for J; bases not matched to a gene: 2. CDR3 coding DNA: TGTGCCAGCAGTCGGACAGGGACCTACAATGAGCAGTTCTTC. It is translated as CASSRTGTYNEQFF.

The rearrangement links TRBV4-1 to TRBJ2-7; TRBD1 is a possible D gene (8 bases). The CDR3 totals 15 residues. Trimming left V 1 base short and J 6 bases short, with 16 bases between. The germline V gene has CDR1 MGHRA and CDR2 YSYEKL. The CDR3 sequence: CASSQADREGGEQYF. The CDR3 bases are TGCGCCAGCAGCCAAGCGGACAGGGAGGGTGGCGAGCAGTACTTC.

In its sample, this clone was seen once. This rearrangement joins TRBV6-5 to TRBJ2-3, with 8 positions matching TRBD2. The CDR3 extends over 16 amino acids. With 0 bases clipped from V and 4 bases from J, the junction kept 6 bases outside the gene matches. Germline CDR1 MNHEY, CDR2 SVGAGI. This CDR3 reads CASSYSTSSGADTQYF. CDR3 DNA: TGTGCCAGCAGTTACTCGACAAGTAGCGGGGCAGATACGCAGTATTTT.

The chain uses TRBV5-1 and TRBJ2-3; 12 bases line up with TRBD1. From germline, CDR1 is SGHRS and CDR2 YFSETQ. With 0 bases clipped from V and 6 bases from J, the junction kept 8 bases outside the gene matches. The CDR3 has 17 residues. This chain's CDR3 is CASSLAGTGGGMDTQYF. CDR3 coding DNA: TGCGCCAGCAGCTTGGCCGGGACAGGGGGCGGGATGGATACGCAGTATTTT. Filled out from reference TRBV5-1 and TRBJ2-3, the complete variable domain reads KAGVTQTPRYLIKTRGQQVTLSCSPISGHRSVSWYQQTPGQGLQFLFEYFSETQRNKGNFPGRFSGRQFSNSRSEMNVSTLELGDSALYLCASSLAGTGGGMDTQYFGPGTRLTVL.

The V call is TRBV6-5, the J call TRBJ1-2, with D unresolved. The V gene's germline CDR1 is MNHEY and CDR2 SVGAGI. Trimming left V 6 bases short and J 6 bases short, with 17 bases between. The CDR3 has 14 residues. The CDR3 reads CASRNYRVHHGYTF. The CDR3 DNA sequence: TGTGCCAGCAGGAATTATCGGGTGCATCATGGCTACACCTTC.

Here the CDR3 reads CASSTQGISGYTF. The CDR3 DNA follows: TGTGCCAGTAGTACCCAGGGGATCAGTGGCTACACCTTC. The chain has TRBV19 and TRBJ1-2; possible D gene TRBD1, 6 bases. The CDR3 runs to 13 residues. Germline values: CDR1 LNHDA, CDR2 SQIVND (reference sequence). V shed 4 bases and J shed 7 bases, with 13 bases lying between them.

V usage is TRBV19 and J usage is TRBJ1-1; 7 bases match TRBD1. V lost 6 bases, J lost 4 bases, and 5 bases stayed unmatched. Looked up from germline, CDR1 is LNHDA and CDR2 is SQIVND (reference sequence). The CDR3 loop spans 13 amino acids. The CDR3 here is CASSHRGVTEAFF. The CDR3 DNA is TGTGCCAGTAGCCACAGGGGCGTCACTGAAGCTTTCTTT.

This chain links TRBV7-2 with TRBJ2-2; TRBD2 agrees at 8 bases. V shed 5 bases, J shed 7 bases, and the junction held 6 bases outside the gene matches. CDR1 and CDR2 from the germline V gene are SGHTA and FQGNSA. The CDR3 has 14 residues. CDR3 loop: CASSLGLANGELFF. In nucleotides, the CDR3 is TGTGCCAGCAGCCTCGGACTAGCCAACGGGGAGCTGTTTTTT. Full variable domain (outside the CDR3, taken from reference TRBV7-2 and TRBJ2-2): GAGVSQSPSNKVTEKGKDVELRCDPISGHTALYWYRQSLGQGLEFLIYFQGNSAPDKSGLPSDRFSAERTGGSVSTLTIQRTQQEDSAVYLCASSLGLANGELFFGEGSRLTVL.

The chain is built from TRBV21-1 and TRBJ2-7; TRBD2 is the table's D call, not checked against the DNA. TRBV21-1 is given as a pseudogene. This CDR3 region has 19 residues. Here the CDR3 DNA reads TGTGCCAGCAGCAAAGGAGAGGGACTAGCGGGAGTGAGCTCCTACGAGCAGTACTTC. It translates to CASSKGEGLAGVSSYEQYF.

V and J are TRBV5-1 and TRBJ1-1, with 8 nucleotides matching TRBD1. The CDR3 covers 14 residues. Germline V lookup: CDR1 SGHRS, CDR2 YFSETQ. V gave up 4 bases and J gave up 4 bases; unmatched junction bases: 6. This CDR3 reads CASSIGQGGTEAFF. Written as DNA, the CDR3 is TGCGCCAGCAGCATCGGACAGGGTGGCACTGAAGCTTTCTTT.

For the CDR3, the DNA is TGTGCCAGCTCACCCGATTCGGTAATTGCGAACACTGAAGCTTTCTTT. This gives the protein CASSPDSVIANTEAFF. This rearrangement joins TRBV18 to TRBJ1-1; unclear D gene. Trimming removed 3 bases from V and 1 base from J, with 15 bases in between. The germline V gene has CDR1 KGHSH and CDR2 LQKENI. There are 16 residues in the CDR3.

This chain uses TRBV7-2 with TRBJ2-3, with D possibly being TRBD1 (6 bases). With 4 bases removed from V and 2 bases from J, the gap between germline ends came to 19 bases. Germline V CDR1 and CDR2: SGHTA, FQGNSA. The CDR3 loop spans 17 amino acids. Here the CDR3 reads CASSSNLLGGNTDTQYF. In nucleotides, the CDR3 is TGTGCCAGCAGCTCGAACTTGTTAGGGGGAAACACAGATACGCAGTATTTT.

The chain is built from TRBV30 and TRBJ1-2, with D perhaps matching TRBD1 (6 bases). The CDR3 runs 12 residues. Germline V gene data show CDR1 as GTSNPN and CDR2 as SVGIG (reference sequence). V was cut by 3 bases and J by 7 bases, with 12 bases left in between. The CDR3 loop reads CAWSPTGLGYTF. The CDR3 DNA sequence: TGTGCCTGGAGCCCAACAGGGCTTGGCTACACCTTC.

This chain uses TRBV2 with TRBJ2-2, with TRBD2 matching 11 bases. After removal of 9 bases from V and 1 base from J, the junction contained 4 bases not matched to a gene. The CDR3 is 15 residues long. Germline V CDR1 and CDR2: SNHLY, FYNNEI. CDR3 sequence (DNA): TGTGCCAGAAAGGGGACTAGCGGGAACACCGGGGAGCTGTTTTTT. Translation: CARKGTSGNTGELFF. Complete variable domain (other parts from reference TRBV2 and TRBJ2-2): EPEVTQTPSHQVTQMGQEVILRCVPISNHLYFYWYRQILGQKVEFLVSFYNNEISEKSEIFDDQFSVERPDGSNFTLKIRSTKLEDSAMYFCARKGTSGNTGELFFGEGSRLTVL.

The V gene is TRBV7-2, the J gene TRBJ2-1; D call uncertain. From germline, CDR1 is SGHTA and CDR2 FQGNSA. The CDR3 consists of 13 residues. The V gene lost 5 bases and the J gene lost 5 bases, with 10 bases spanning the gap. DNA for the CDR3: TGTGCCAGCAGCCCTTTAAGCCACAATGAGCAGTTCTTC. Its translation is CASSPLSHNEQFF.

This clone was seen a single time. This CDR3 is CAWRKSSGMGEQFF. Here the CDR3 DNA reads TGTGCCTGGAGGAAGTCTAGCGGAATGGGGGAGCAGTTCTTC. V gene TRBV30 combines with J gene TRBJ2-1; TRBD2 aligns across 7 bases. Germline values: CDR1 GTSNPN, CDR2 SVGIG (reference sequence). This CDR3 has 14 amino acids. V dropped 3 bases and J dropped 10; count of bases not matched to a gene: 12.

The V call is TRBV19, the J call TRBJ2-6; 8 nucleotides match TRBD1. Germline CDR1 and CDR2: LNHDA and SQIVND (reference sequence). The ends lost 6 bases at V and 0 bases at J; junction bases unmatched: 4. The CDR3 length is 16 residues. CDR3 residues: CASRNRGDSGANVLTF. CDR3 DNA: TGTGCCAGTAGAAACAGGGGGGACTCTGGGGCCAACGTCCTGACTTTC.

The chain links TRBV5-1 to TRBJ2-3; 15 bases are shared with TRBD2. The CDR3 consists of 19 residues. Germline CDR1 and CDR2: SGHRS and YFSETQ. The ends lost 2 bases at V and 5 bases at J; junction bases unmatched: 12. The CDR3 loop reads CASSLRTSGGAGYGDTQYF. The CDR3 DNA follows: TGCGCCAGCAGCTTAAGGACTAGCGGGGGGGCAGGGTATGGAGATACGCAGTATTTT.

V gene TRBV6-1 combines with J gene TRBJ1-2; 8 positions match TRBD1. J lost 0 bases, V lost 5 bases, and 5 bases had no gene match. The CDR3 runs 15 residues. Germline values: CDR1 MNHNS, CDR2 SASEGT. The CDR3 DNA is TGTGCCAGCAGTCCAGGGGGCGTATCTAACTATGGCTACACCTTC. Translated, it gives CASSPGGVSNYGYTF.

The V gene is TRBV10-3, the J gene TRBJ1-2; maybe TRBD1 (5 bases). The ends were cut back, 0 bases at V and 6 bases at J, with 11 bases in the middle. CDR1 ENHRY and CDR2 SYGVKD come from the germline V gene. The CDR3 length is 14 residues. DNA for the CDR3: TGTGCCATCAGTGAGTCATCAGGGTACAATGGCTACACCTTC. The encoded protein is CAISESSGYNGYTF.

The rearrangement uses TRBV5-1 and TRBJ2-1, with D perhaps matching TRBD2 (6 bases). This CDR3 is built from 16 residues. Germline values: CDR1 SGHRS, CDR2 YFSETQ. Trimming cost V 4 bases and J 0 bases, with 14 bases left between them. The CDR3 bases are TGCGCCAGCAGCACGGATAGCGGAAGCTCCTACAATGAGCAGTTCTTC. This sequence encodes CASSTDSGSSYNEQFF. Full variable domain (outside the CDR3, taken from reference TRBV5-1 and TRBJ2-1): KAGVTQTPRYLIKTRGQQVTLSCSPISGHRSVSWYQQTPGQGLQFLFEYFSETQRNKGNFPGRFSGRQFSNSRSEMNVSTLELGDSALYLCASSTDSGSSYNEQFFGPGTRLTVL.